A single T cell receptor (beta chain) is shown here with its context. These data are taken from a study of blood T cell repertoires in COVID-19. As for the study in general: Spain, Italy and the United States supplied samples that represented acute and convalescent COVID-19.

Assay: immunoSEQ multiplex PCR; the TCRdb copy retains only in-frame clones and omits some. Here the sample spans hundreds of thousands of clones, roughly 85% being singletons. The sequence came from a human donor in a cohort sampled during active COVID-19. Sequenced: peripheral blood.

The CDR3 loop is CASSESGRYEQYF. The CDR3 DNA follows: TGTGCCAGCAGTGAATCGGGGAGGTACGAGCAGTACTTC. The V gene is TRBV6-1, the J gene TRBJ2-7, with D maybe TRBD2 (6 bases). The CDR3 covers 13 residues. Germline V CDR1 and CDR2: MNHNS, SASEGT. V lost 2 bases to trimming and J lost 4 bases, with 9 bases between them.